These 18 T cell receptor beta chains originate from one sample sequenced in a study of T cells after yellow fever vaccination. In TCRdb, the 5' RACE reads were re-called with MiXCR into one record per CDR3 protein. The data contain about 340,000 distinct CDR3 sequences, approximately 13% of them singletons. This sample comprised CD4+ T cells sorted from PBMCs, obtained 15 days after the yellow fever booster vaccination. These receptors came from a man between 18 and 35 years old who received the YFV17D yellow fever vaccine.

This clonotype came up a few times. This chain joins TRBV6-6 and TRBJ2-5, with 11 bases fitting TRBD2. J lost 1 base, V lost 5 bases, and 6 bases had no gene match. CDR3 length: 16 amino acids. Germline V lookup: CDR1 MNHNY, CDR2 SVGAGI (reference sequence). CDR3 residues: CASSRKLAGAQETQYF. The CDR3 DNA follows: TGTGCCAGCAGTCGAAAACTAGCGGGGGCCCAAGAGACCCAGTACTTC.

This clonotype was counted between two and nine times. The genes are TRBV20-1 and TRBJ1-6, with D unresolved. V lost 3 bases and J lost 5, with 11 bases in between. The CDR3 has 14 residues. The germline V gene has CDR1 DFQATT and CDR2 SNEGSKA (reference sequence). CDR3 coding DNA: TGCAGTGCTAGGACCTCCGGGCATAATTCACCCCTCCACTTT. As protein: CSARTSGHNSPLHF.

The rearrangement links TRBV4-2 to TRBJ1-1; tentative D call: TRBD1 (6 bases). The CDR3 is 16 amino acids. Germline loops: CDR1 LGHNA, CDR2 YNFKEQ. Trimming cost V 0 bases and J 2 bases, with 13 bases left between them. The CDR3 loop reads CASSQDRARGNTEAFF. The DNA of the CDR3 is TGTGCCAGCAGCCAAGATCGGGCCAGGGGAAACACTGAAGCTTTCTTT.

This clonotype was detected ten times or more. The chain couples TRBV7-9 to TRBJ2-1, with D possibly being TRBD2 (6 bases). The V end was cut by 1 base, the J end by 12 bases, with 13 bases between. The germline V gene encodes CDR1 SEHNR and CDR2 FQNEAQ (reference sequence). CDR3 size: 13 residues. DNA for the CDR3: TGTGCCAGCAGCTTAGAACTAGCCGCCGTGCAGTTCTTC. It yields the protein CASSLELAAVQFF.

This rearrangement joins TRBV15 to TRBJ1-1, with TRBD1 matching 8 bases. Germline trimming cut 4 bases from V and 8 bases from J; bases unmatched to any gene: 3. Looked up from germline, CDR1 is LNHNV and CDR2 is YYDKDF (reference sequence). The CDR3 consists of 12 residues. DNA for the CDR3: TGTGCCACCAGCACCGGACAGGGAGAAGCTTTCTTT. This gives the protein CATSTGQGEAFF.

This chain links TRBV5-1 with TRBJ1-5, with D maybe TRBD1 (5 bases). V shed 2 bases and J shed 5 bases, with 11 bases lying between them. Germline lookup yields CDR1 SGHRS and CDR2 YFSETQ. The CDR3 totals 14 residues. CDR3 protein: CASSFAGDDQPQHF. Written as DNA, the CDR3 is TGCGCCAGCAGCTTCGCGGGGGACGATCAGCCCCAGCATTTT.

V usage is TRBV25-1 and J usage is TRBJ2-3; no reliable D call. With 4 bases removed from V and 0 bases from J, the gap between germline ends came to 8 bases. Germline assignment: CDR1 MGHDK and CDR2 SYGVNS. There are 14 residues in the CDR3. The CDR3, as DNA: TGTGCCAGCAGTGGCGGATTCAGCACAGATACGCAGTATTTT. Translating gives CASSGGFSTDTQYF.

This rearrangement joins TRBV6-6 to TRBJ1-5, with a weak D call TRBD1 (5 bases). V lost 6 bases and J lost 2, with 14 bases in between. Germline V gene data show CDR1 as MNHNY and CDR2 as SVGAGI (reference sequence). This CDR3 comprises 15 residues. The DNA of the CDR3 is TGTGCCAGCAGGCGGCGGGGGGAGGGCAATCAGCCCCAGCATTTT. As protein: CASRRRGEGNQPQHF.

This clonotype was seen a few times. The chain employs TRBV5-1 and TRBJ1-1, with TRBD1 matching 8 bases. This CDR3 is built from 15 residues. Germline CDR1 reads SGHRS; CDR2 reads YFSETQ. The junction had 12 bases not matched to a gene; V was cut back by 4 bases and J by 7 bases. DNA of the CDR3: TGCGCCAGCAGCCCGGGGACAGGAAGGAATAATGAAGCTTTCTTT. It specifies CASSPGTGRNNEAFF.

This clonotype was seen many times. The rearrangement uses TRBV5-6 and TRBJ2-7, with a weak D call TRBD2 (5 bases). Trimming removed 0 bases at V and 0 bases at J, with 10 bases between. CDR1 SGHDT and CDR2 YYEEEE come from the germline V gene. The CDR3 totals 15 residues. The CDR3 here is CASSLVSGYSYEQYV. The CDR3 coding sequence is TGTGCCAGCAGCTTGGTTTCGGGATACTCCTACGAGCAGTACGTC.

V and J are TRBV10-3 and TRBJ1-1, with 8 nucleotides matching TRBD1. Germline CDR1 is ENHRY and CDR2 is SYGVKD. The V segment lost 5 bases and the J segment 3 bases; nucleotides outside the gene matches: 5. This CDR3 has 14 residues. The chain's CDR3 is CAISRQGFDTEAFF. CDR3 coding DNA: TGTGCCATCAGTCGACAGGGGTTCGACACTGAAGCTTTCTTT.

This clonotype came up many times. The CDR3 sequence is CASSLGGSQETQYF. CDR3 nucleotide sequence: TGTGCCAGCAGCTTAGGAGGAAGCCAAGAGACCCAGTACTTC. The gene calls are TRBV7-2 and TRBJ2-5; D is unclear. Germline loops: CDR1 SGHTA, CDR2 FQGNSA. This CDR3 spans 14 amino acids. With 1 base removed from V and 1 base from J, the gap between germline ends came to 7 bases.

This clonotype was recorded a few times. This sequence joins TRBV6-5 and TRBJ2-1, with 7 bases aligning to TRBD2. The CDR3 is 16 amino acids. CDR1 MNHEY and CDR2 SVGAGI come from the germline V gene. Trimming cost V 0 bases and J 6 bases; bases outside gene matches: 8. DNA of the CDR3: TGTGCCAGCAGTTACTCCGGACTAGGGAGGATCAATGAGCAGTTCTTC. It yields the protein CASSYSGLGRINEQFF.

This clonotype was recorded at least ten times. DNA for the CDR3: TGTGCCAGCAGCTTAGCTCCTGGCATGAACACTGAAGCTTTCTTT. Protein sequence: CASSLAPGMNTEAFF. The gene calls are TRBV7-6 and TRBJ1-1; no clear D gene. Germline assignment: CDR1 SGHVS and CDR2 FNYEAQ. V lost 0 bases to trimming and J lost 0 bases, with 8 bases between them. CDR3 size: 15 residues.

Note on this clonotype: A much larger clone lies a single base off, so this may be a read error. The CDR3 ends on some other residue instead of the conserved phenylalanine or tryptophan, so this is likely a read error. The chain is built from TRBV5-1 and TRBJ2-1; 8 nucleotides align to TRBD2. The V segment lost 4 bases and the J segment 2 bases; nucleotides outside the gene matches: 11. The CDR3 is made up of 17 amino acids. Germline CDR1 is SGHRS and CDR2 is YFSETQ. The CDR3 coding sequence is TGCGCCAGCAGCCCGTCGGCCGGGGGGGCCACCTACAATGAGCAGTTCTCC. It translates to CASSPSAGGATYNEQFS.

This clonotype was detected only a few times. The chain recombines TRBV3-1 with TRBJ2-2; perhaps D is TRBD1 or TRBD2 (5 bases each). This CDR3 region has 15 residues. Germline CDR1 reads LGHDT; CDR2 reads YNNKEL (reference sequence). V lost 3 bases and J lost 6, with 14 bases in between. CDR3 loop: CASSQPNLGAGELFF. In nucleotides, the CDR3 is TGTGCCAGCAGCCAGCCGAACCTGGGGGCCGGGGAGCTGTTTTTT.

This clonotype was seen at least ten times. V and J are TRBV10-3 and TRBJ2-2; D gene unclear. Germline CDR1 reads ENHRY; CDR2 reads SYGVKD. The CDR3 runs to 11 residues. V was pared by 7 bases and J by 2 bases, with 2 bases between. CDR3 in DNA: TGTGCCATCACCAACACCGGGGAGCTGTTTTTT. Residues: CAITNTGELFF.

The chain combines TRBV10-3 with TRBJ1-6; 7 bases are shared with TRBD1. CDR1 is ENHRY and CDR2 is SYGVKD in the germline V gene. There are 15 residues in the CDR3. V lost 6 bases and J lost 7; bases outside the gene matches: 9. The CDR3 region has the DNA TGTGCCATCAGCCCGACAGGGCTTGGGAATTCACCCCTCCACTTT. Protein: CAISPTGLGNSPLHF.